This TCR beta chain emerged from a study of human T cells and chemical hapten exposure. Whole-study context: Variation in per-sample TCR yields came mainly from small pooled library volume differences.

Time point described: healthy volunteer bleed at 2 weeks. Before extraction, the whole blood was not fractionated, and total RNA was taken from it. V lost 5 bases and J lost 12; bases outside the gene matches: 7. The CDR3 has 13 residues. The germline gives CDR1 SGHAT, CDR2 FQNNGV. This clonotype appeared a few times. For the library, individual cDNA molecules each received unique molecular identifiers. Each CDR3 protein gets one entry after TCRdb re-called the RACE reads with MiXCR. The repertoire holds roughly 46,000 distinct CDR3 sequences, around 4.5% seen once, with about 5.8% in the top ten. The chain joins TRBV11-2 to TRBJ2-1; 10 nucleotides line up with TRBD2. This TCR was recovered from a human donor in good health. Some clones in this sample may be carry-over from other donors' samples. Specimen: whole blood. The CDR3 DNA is TGTGCCAGCAGCCAAGCGGGAGGGCCAGGGCAGTTCTTC. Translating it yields CASSQAGGPGQFF.